Presented here are 12 T cell receptor beta chains from one specimen sequenced in a study of blood T cell repertoires in COVID-19. Sequenced by immunoSEQ multiplex PCR; TCRdb stores in-frame clones only, minus some. The table lists about 280,000 clones, approximately 88% of them singletons, with about 5.7% in the top ten. Sequenced input: PBMCs or T cells enriched from blood (not recorded which). These receptors originate from a woman in her forties who had recovered from COVID-19.

The chain couples TRBV6-5 to TRBJ1-1, with TRBD1 matching over 7 bases. The CDR3 loop spans 14 amino acids. The ends lost 6 bases at V and 1 base at J; junction bases unmatched: 5. Germline V gives CDR1 MNHEY, CDR2 SVGAGI. DNA for the CDR3: TGTGCCAGCAGGACGACAGGGAGGAACACTGAAGCTTTCTTT. Its protein product is CASRTTGRNTEAFF.

The chain couples TRBV6-2 or TRBV6-3 to TRBJ2-7; a possible D gene is TRBD1 (6 bases). Germline-derived CDR1 and CDR2 are MNHEY and SVGEGT. This CDR3 has 15 amino acids. V lost 1 base and J lost 1, with 11 bases in between. The CDR3 DNA follows: TGTGCCAGCAGTTACTACGTGGGGGCATCCTACGAGCAGTACTTC. It translates to CASSYYVGASYEQYF.

The chain recombines TRBV19 with TRBJ2-7; TRBD1 aligns across 10 bases. This CDR3 region has 15 residues. V lost 7 bases to trimming and J lost 4 bases; unmatched junction nucleotides: 10. CDR1 and CDR2 (germline): LNHDA, SQIVND (reference sequence). CDR3 coding DNA: TGTGCCAGTACCCCCCGTGGGACAGGGGATTACGAGCAGTACTTC. It translates to CASTPRGTGDYEQYF.

The gene calls are TRBV9 and TRBJ1-1; TRBD1 might be the D (5 bases). V shed 3 bases and J shed 1 base, with 7 bases lying between them. The CDR3 has 13 amino acids. The germline V gene encodes CDR1 SGDLS and CDR2 YYNGEE. Here the CDR3 reads CASSGRGNTEAFF. CDR3 DNA: TGTGCCAGCAGCGGGAGGGGGAACACTGAAGCTTTCTTT.

The chain is built from TRBV15 and TRBJ1-4; possibly TRBD1 for D (6 bases). The CDR3 is 15 residues long. The V and J ends lost 5 bases and 4 bases respectively, with 14 bases between them. Germline CDR1 LNHNV, CDR2 YYDKDF (reference sequence). The CDR3 protein is CATSGSGELNEKLFF. The CDR3 region has the DNA TGTGCCACCAGCGGGTCAGGGGAGCTTAATGAAAAACTGTTTTTT.

The chain is built from TRBV3-1 (or the pseudogene TRBV3-2) and TRBJ2-2; 7 bases align to TRBD1. The junction had 4 bases not matched to a gene; V was cut back by 3 bases and J by 6 bases. Germline V lookup: CDR1 LGHDT, CDR2 YNNKEL (reference sequence). This CDR3 has 14 residues. CDR3 DNA sequence: TGTGCCAGCAGCCAGTACCAGGGGGCCGGGGAGCTGTTTTTT. Amino acids: CASSQYQGAGELFF.

J is TRBJ2-1 and V is TRBV6-5; unclear D gene. Germline-derived CDR1 and CDR2 are MNHEY and SVGAGI. This CDR3 contains 15 residues. Trimming stripped 0 bases from V and 4 bases from J, with 10 bases between. The DNA of the CDR3 is TGTGCCAGCAGTTACTCGCGGAGTCAATACAATGAGCAGTTCTTC. Amino acids: CASSYSRSQYNEQFF.

This clone was picked up a small number of times. This chain connects TRBV14 to TRBJ2-2; D gene uncertain. The CDR3 is 14 residues long. Germline CDR1 and CDR2: SGHDN and FVKESK. The V and J ends lost 1 base and 1 base respectively, with 4 bases between them. As DNA, the CDR3 is TGTGCCAGCAGCCAAGGACAGAACACCGGGGAGCTGTTTTTT. Its translation is CASSQGQNTGELFF.

This clone has just a few counts. V and J are TRBV3-1 (or the pseudogene TRBV3-2) and TRBJ2-7; TRBD2 matches at 10 bases. Looked up from germline, CDR1 is LGHDT and CDR2 is YNNKEL (reference sequence). The ends lost 2 bases at V and 7 bases at J; junction bases unmatched: 5. The CDR3 runs to 14 residues. The CDR3 nucleotides read TGTGCCAGCAGCCAACTAGCGGGAGAAGGTGAGCAGTACTTC. Translating it yields CASSQLAGEGEQYF.

This chain uses TRBV5-5 with TRBJ1-4; possibly TRBD1 for D (5 bases). CDR3 size: 14 residues. Looked up from germline, CDR1 is SGHKS and CDR2 is YYEKEE (reference sequence). V shed 0 bases and J shed 8 bases, with 11 bases lying between them. CDR3 residues: CASSLGQRGEKLFF. For the CDR3, the DNA is TGTGCCAGCAGCTTGGGACAGAGAGGAGAAAAACTGTTTTTT. Drawing the rest from reference TRBV5-5 and TRBJ1-4, the complete variable domain is DAGVTQSPTHLIKTRGQQVTLRCSPISGHKSVSWYQQVLGQGPQFIFQYYEKEERGRGNFPDRFSARQFPNYSSELNVNALLLGDSALYLCASSLGQRGEKLFFGSGTQLSVL.

The V call is TRBV3-1 (or the pseudogene TRBV3-2), the J call TRBJ1-1; 7 bases align to TRBD1. The CDR3 is made up of 15 amino acids. Germline CDR1 and CDR2: LGHDT and YNNKEL (reference sequence). V gave up 1 base and J gave up 6 bases; unmatched junction bases: 8. Written as DNA, the CDR3 is TGTGCCAGCAGCCAAGTTGGACAGGCGGTGTCTGAAGCTTTCTTT. Its translation: CASSQVGQAVSEAFF.

V usage is TRBV7-6 and J usage is TRBJ2-7; 13 bases are shared with TRBD2. The V and J ends lost 6 bases and 3 bases, in that order; junction bases with no gene match: 5. Germline assignment: CDR1 SGHVS and CDR2 FNYEAQ. CDR3 length equals 15 residues. The CDR3, as DNA: TGTGCCAGCAGGGCCGGGACTAGCGGGAACTACGAGCAGTACTTC. Translated: CASRAGTSGNYEQYF.